Listed below are T cell receptor beta chains from one sample, sequenced in a study of patients and donors after allogeneic stem cell transplantation. TCRdb reprocessed the RT-PCR reads with MiXCR, giving one entry per CDR3 protein. In the table there are about 87,000 distinct CDR3 sequences, around 5% of which are singletons. Sequencing input: blood, either unsorted or a sorted T cell fraction (not recorded which). These receptors were taken from a human donor who was either an allogeneic HSCT recipient or a stem cell or donor lymphocyte infusion donor (not recorded which). It is not recorded whose cells these are; they may come from a transplant donor. Both conserved end residues are part of each CDR3. The order of the fields is V gene, J gene, CDR3 protein.

V gene: TRBV11-1
J gene: TRBJ2-5
CDR3 protein: CASSLGTGGSQIFQETQYF

V gene: TRBV11-2
J gene: TRBJ1-6
CDR3 protein: CASSRGTGADSPLHF

V gene: TRBV27
J gene: TRBJ2-3
CDR3 protein: CASSPSFRGVRSSAQYF

V gene: TRBV3-1
J gene: TRBJ1-1
CDR3 protein: CASSQDDRVTEAFF

V gene: TRBV5-1
J gene: TRBJ2-2
CDR3 protein: CASSLGGTQNTGELFF

V gene: TRBV20-1
J gene: TRBJ1-1
CDR3 protein: CSARDSRTGGTEAFF

V gene: TRBV19
J gene: TRBJ2-3
CDR3 protein: CASSIGPRSTQYF

V gene: TRBV2
J gene: TRBJ2-7
CDR3 protein: CASSVGTTYEQYF

V gene: TRBV5-4
J gene: TRBJ1-6
CDR3 protein: CASSPRTGWTDSPLHF

V gene: TRBV20-1
J gene: TRBJ2-1
CDR3 protein: CSATGVGGGEHEQFF

V gene: TRBV19
J gene: TRBJ2-6
CDR3 protein: CASSASGGPSSGANVLTF

V gene: TRBV7-9
J gene: TRBJ1-3
CDR3 protein: CASSPRYRQGRNTIYF

V gene: TRBV6-1
J gene: TRBJ2-3
CDR3 protein: CARRYGGLAGGGSDTQYF

V gene: TRBV12-3/TRBV12-4
J gene: TRBJ1-2
CDR3 protein: CASSFRRVAGYTF

V gene: TRBV5-4
J gene: TRBJ2-7
CDR3 protein: CASRPEAGASYEQYF

V gene: TRBV18
J gene: TRBJ1-2
CDR3 protein: CASSPPASGTGNYGYTF

V gene: TRBV3-1
J gene: TRBJ1-1
CDR3 protein: CASSQERGAEAFF

V gene: TRBV29-1
J gene: TRBJ1-2
CDR3 protein: CSADVRSGGYTF

V gene: TRBV20-1
J gene: TRBJ1-5
CDR3 protein: CSATRGPTNQPQHF

V gene: TRBV20-1
J gene: TRBJ2-3
CDR3 protein: CSARRLANTDTQYF

V gene: TRBV11-3
J gene: TRBJ2-3
CDR3 protein: CASSLIGDTQYF

V gene: TRBV7-2
J gene: TRBJ1-2
CDR3 protein: CASSSDRRYGYTF

V gene: TRBV19
J gene: TRBJ1-5
CDR3 protein: CASSKGHFEPQHF

V gene: TRBV29-1
J gene: TRBJ2-7
CDR3 protein: CSVEDSGYEQYF

V gene: TRBV12-3/TRBV12-4
J gene: TRBJ2-7
CDR3 protein: CASSYMDRDYEQYF

V gene: TRBV20-1
J gene: TRBJ2-4
CDR3 protein: CSARDLLVGGENIQYF

V gene: TRBV29-1
J gene: TRBJ2-7
CDR3 protein: CSGTSGSKYEQYF

V gene: TRBV30
J gene: TRBJ2-5
CDR3 protein: CAWSVGGGLAGVETQYF

V gene: TRBV11-2
J gene: TRBJ2-7
CDR3 protein: CASSLVGTSLPYEQYF

V gene: TRBV7-3
J gene: TRBJ2-2
CDR3 protein: CASSPGRGLELFF

V gene: TRBV27
J gene: TRBJ2-2
CDR3 protein: CASSRDWTGGTTGELFF

V gene: TRBV5-1
J gene: TRBJ1-6
CDR3 protein: CASSLVAGNSPLHF

V gene: TRBV19
J gene: TRBJ2-7
CDR3 protein: CASSRPRTSGGPYEQYF

V gene: TRBV9
J gene: TRBJ1-1
CDR3 protein: CASSTGFNTEAFF

V gene: TRBV3-1
J gene: TRBJ2-5
CDR3 protein: CASSQGLAGGVETQYF

V gene: TRBV7-8
J gene: TRBJ2-1
CDR3 protein: CASSLGDNQGEQFF

V gene: TRBV20-1
J gene: TRBJ2-7
CDR3 protein: CSARAGDNEQYF

V gene: TRBV20-1
J gene: TRBJ2-3
CDR3 protein: CSARPRLWASTDTQYF

V gene: TRBV28
J gene: TRBJ1-2
CDR3 protein: CASHHRDYTF

V gene: TRBV9
J gene: TRBJ1-2
CDR3 protein: CASSVRPGGSYGYTF

V gene: TRBV12-3/TRBV12-4
J gene: TRBJ1-2
CDR3 protein: CASSQTRSGYTF

V gene: TRBV3-1
J gene: TRBJ1-2
CDR3 protein: CASSQVMNYGYTF

V gene: TRBV10-3
J gene: TRBJ2-1
CDR3 protein: CAISENSGSYNEQFF

V gene: TRBV12-3/TRBV12-4
J gene: TRBJ2-7
CDR3 protein: CASRTGTSGYYEQYF

V gene: TRBV7-9
J gene: TRBJ2-7
CDR3 protein: CASSFGGYRKYEQYF

V gene: TRBV20-1
J gene: TRBJ2-1
CDR3 protein: CSARVLAGGNEQFF

V gene: TRBV14
J gene: TRBJ2-2
CDR3 protein: CASSDLMGDGTGELFF

V gene: TRBV12-3/TRBV12-4
J gene: TRBJ2-3
CDR3 protein: CASSLGTSGGYTDTQYF